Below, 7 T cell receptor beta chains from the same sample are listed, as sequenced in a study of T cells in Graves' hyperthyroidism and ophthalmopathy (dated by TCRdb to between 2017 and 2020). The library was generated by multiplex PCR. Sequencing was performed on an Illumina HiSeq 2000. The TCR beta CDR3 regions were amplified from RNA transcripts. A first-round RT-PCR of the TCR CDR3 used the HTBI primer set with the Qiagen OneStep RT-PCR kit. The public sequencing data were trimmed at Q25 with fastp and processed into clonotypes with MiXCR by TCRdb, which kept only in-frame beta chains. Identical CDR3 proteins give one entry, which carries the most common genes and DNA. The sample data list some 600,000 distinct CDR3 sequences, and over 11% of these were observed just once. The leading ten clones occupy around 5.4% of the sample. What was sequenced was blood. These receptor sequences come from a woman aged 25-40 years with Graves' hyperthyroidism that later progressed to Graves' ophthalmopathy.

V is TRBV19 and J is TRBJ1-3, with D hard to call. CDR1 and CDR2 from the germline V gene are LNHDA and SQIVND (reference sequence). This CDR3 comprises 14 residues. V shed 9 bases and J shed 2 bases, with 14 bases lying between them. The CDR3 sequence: CASLAGKTGNTIYF. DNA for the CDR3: TGTGCCAGCCTTGCGGGGAAAACTGGAAACACCATATATTTT.

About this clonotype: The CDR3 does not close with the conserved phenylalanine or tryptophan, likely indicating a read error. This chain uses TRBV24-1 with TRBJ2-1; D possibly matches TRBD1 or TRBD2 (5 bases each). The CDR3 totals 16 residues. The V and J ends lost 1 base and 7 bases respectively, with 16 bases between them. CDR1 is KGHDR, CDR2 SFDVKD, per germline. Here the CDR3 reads CATSDFAGARVNEQFS. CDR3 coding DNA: TGTGCCACCAGTGATTTTGCCGGGGCGCGGGTAAATGAGCAGTTCTCC.

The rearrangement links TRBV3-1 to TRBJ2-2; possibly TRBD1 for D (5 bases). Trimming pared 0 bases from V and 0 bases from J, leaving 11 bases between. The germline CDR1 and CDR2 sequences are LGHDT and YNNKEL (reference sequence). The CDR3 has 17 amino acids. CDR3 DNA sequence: TGTGCCAGCAGCCAAGATTTACAGGCCTCGAACACCGGGGAGCTGTTTTTT. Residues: CASSQDLQASNTGELFF.

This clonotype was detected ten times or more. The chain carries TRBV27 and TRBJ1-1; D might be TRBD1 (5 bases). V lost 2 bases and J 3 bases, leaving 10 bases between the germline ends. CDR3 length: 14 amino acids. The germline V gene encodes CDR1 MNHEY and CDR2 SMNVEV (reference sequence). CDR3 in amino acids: CASSLGAGDTEAFF. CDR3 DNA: TGTGCCAGCAGTTTAGGGGCGGGGGACACTGAAGCTTTCTTT.

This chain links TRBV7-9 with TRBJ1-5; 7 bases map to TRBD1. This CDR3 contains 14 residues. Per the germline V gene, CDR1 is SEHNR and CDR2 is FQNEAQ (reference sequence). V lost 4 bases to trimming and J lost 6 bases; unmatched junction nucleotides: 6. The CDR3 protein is CASSSAGGTQPQHF. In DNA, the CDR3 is TGTGCCAGCAGCTCGGCAGGGGGGACTCAGCCCCAGCATTTT.

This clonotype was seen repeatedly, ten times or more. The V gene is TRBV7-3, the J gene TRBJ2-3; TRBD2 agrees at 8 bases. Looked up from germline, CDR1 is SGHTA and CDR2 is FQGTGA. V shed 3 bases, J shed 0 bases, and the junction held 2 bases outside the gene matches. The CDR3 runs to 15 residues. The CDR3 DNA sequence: TGTGCCAGCAGCTTTAGCGGGACGAGCACAGATACGCAGTATTTT. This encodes CASSFSGTSTDTQYF.

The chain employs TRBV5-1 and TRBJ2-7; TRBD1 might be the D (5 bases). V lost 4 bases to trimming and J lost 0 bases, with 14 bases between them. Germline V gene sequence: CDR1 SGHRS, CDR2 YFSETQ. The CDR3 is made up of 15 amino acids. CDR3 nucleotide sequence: TGCGCCAGCAGCCCCAACCAGGGAAGCTCCTACGAGCAGTACTTC. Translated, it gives CASSPNQGSSYEQYF.